The 20 T cell receptor beta chains listed next were all sequenced from one sample in a study of T cell changes during pregnancy in multiple sclerosis. Produced via immunoSEQ multiplex PCR; TCRdb's table is partial and in-frame only. Of about 98,000 clones detected, about 91% appear once; the ten largest clones hold about 2.3%. Sequencing was performed on peripheral blood, taken after pregnancy. Receptors originate from a female donor in good health, enrolled as a control in a pregnancy study.

The rearrangement links TRBV27 to TRBJ2-2, with TRBD2 matching over 14 bases. The CDR3 is 17 residues long. V was pared by 3 bases and J by 7 bases, with 7 bases of the junction left unmatched. Germline loops: CDR1 MNHEY, CDR2 SMNVEV (reference sequence). Written as DNA, the CDR3 is TGTGCCAGCAGTTTCCCGACTAGCGGGGGGGCCAACGGGGAGCTGTTTTTT. Translated: CASSFPTSGGANGELFF.

The chain is built from TRBV6-5 and TRBJ2-7; 13 bases match TRBD2. Germline V lookup: CDR1 MNHEY, CDR2 SVGAGI. V shed 5 bases, J shed 3 bases, and the junction held 4 bases outside the gene matches. This CDR3 has 15 residues. DNA of the CDR3: TGTGCCAGCAGTGCCGGGACTAGCGGGAACTACGAGCAGTACTTC. Translated, it gives CASSAGTSGNYEQYF.

The V call is TRBV4-1, the J call TRBJ2-1; D gene ambiguous. V was clipped by 4 bases and J by 0 bases, with 7 bases between them. The length of the CDR3 is 14 residues. The germline CDR1 and CDR2 sequences are MGHRA and YSYEKL. In nucleotides, the CDR3 is TGCGCCAGCAGCCCCCTGAGCTCCTACAATGAGCAGTTCTTC. It codes for CASSPLSSYNEQFF.

The chain combines TRBV15 with TRBJ1-1; TRBD1 matches 10 bases. The CDR3 has 14 amino acids. Trimming removed 3 bases from V and 4 bases from J; junction bases left unmatched: 2. Germline-derived CDR1 and CDR2 are LNHNV and YYDKDF (reference sequence). For the CDR3, the DNA is TGTGCCACCAGCAGGGGACAGGGGTTCACTGAAGCTTTCTTT. Protein: CATSRGQGFTEAFF.

The V gene is TRBV5-6, the J gene TRBJ1-1; TRBD1 matches at 8 bases. The germline gives CDR1 SGHDT, CDR2 YYEEEE. Losses at the gene ends were 4 bases for V and 1 base for J; bases not matched to a gene: 3. The CDR3 loop spans 14 amino acids. CDR3 sequence (DNA): TGTGCCAGCAGCGCCGGGACAGGGAACACTGAAGCTTTCTTT. Amino acid sequence: CASSAGTGNTEAFF.

The chain carries TRBV4-1 and TRBJ2-3; the D gene is possibly TRBD2 (5 bases). Trimming stripped 4 bases from V and 6 bases from J, with 8 bases between. Germline CDR1 and CDR2: MGHRA and YSYEKL. This CDR3 is 12 amino acids long. DNA of the CDR3: TGCGCCAGCAGCCCACCGGGGGATACGCAGTATTTT. Translation gives CASSPPGDTQYF.

The chain is built from TRBV10-3 and TRBJ1-3; D might be TRBD1 (6 bases). V was trimmed by 10 bases and J by 0 bases, leaving 16 bases between them. This CDR3 region has 15 residues. The V gene's germline CDR1 is ENHRY and CDR2 SYGVKD. The DNA of the CDR3 is TGTGCCACGTCCCGGGACAATTTCTCTGGAAACACCATATATTTT. Amino acid sequence: CATSRDNFSGNTIYF.

The gene calls are TRBV5-1 and TRBJ2-3, with D possibly TRBD1 on 5 matching bases. CDR3 length equals 14 residues. V was pared by 6 bases and J by 0 bases, with 11 bases between. Looked up from germline, CDR1 is SGHRS and CDR2 is YFSETQ. The CDR3 coding sequence is TGCGCCAGCAAACAGGCAGGGAGCACAGATACGCAGTATTTT. As protein: CASKQAGSTDTQYF.

The chain has TRBV19 and TRBJ2-1, with 8 bases that match TRBD2. The V gene's germline CDR1 is LNHDA and CDR2 SQIVND (reference sequence). V trimming: 7 bases; J trimming: 3 bases; junction bases outside the gene matches: 5. The CDR3 loop spans 14 amino acids. The CDR3 bases are TGTGCCAGTAATGTCGGGGGGGGCTACAATGAGCAGTTCTTC. Its protein is CASNVGGGYNEQFF.

The chain has TRBV5-8 and TRBJ1-6, with D tentatively TRBD1 (5 bases). The germline gives CDR1 SGHTS, CDR2 YDEGEE. The CDR3 spans 17 residues. Deletions cut 1 base from V and 3 bases from J, with 14 bases between. The CDR3, as DNA: TGTGCCAGCAGCTTGAAAGGGGCATCTCGCTATAATTCACCCCTCCACTTT. Its protein product is CASSLKGASRYNSPLHF.

In DNA form, the CDR3 reads TGCGCCAGCAGCCAAGCCCTTCTGGAGCGGGGGCGCCCAAGGCGTGAGCAGTTCTTC. Its protein is CASSQALLERGRPRREQFF. This rearrangement joins TRBV4-1 to TRBJ2-1; 8 nucleotides agree with TRBD2. Trimming at V came to 1 base and at J to 9 bases, leaving 20 bases not matched to a gene. This CDR3 is 19 amino acids long. In germline, CDR1 is MGHRA, CDR2 YSYEKL.

The chain has TRBV5-6 and TRBJ2-6, with D maybe TRBD2 (6 bases). The CDR3 is 19 amino acids. Trimming took 4 bases from V and 1 from J, leaving 21 bases between them. CDR1 SGHDT and CDR2 YYEEEE come from the germline V gene. CDR3 DNA sequence: TGTGCCAGCAGCGTTGAGGTTCGCGGGGTAGGGTCTGGGGCCAACGTCCTGACTTTC. It is translated as CASSVEVRGVGSGANVLTF.

The chain carries TRBV29-1 and TRBJ1-2; D not certain. This CDR3 has 15 amino acids. CDR1 is SQVTM and CDR2 is ANQGSEA in the germline V gene. Deletions cut 2 bases from V and 4 bases from J, with 17 bases between. CDR3 sequence reads: CSVESVRTLGYGYTF. Here the CDR3 DNA reads TGCAGCGTTGAATCAGTCCGAACCCTAGGCTATGGCTACACCTTC.

This rearrangement joins TRBV5-1 to TRBJ1-1; possible D gene TRBD1, 6 bases. There are 16 residues in the CDR3. Trimming took off 3 bases at V and 0 bases at J, with 15 bases between the two ends. Germline assignment: CDR1 SGHRS and CDR2 YFSETQ. The CDR3, as DNA: TGCGCCAGCAGCTCCTCTACAGGGCGAATGAACACTGAAGCTTTCTTT. Amino acids: CASSSSTGRMNTEAFF.

The chain combines TRBV2 with TRBJ2-7; the match to TRBD1 covers 7 bases. The CDR3 has 13 amino acids. The junction had 7 bases not matched to a gene; V was cut back by 6 bases and J by 5 bases. Germline assignment: CDR1 SNHLY and CDR2 FYNNEI. The CDR3 is CASRDDRADEQYF. As DNA, the CDR3 is TGTGCCAGCAGGGACGACAGGGCGGACGAGCAGTACTTC.

The CDR3 here is CASSFQSWRGRNTQYF. In nucleotides, the CDR3 is TGTGCCAGCAGTTTCCAGAGTTGGCGGGGGAGGAATACGCAGTATTTT. V usage is TRBV28 and J usage is TRBJ2-3, with 7 bases aligning to TRBD2. Germline V gene lookup returns CDR1 MDHEN and CDR2 SYDVKM. Germline trimming cut 3 bases from V and 7 bases from J; bases unmatched to any gene: 13. The CDR3 loop spans 16 amino acids.

The J gene is TRBJ2-7, the V gene TRBV5-4, with TRBD1 matching 10 bases. The CDR3 contains 18 residues. The junction had 17 bases not matched to a gene; V was cut back by 4 bases and J by 4 bases. Germline lookup yields CDR1 SGHNT and CDR2 YYREEE (reference sequence). Here the CDR3 DNA reads TGTGCCAGCAGCCCCATAAAAGGGTCCGGGACAGGGGTTTACGAGCAGTACTTC. Protein: CASSPIKGSGTGVYEQYF.

J is TRBJ1-3 and V is TRBV30, with 7 positions matching TRBD1. From germline, CDR1 is GTSNPN and CDR2 SVGIG (reference sequence). The CDR3 is 14 residues long. Trimming removed 5 bases from V and 6 bases from J; junction bases left unmatched: 10. The CDR3 is CAWGGQFRANTIYF. Written as DNA, the CDR3 is TGTGCCTGGGGGGGACAGTTTCGAGCAAACACCATATATTTT.

Details on this clone: This may come from a read error, since a much larger clone is one base off. The chain links TRBV27 to TRBJ2-1, with 7 nucleotides matching TRBD1. Germline V gene data show CDR1 as MNHEY and CDR2 as SMNVEV (reference sequence). This CDR3 comprises 18 residues. The DNA of the CDR3 is TGTACCAGCAGTCCCCGTAGAGGGGGCCCCCCTTACTACAATGAGCAGTTCTTC. As protein: CTSSPRRGGPPYYNEQFF.

The rearrangement links TRBV7-2 to TRBJ1-6; the D is unclear. Germline CDR1 SGHTA, CDR2 FQGNSA. V gave up 3 bases and J gave up 9 bases, with 9 bases separating them. The CDR3 loop spans 13 amino acids. The DNA for the CDR3 is TGTGCCAGCAGCTTCACACAGCTTTCACCCCTCCACTTT. Its translation: CASSFTQLSPLHF.